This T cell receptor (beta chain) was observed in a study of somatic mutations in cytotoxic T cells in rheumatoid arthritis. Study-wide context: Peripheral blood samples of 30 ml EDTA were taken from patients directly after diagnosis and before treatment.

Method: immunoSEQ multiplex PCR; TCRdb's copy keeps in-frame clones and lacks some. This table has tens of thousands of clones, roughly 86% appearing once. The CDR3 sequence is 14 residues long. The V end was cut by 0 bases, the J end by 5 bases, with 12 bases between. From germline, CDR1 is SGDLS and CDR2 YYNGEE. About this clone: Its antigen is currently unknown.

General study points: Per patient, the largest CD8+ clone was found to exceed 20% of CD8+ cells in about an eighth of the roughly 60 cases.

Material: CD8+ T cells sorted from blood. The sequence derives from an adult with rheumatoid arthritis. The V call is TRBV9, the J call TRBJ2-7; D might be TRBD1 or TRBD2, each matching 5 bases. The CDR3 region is CASSVGGEYHEQYF. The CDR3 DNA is TGTGCCAGCAGCGTAGGAGGGGAGTACCACGAGCAGTACTTC.